What follows describes a single T cell receptor beta chain. Germline is not matched at one junction end, which may reflect a read error. A second PCR, run for about 7 to 12 cycles, used a sample-barcoded 5' primer plus a J-beta primer mix. Every sample gave at least 2.5 million paired-end reads containing CDR3. MiXCR, run by TCRdb on the 5' RACE reads, gives a single entry per CDR3 protein. The sample gives 580,000 or so distinct CDR3 sequences, 40% to 55% of which show up once; about 26% is in the top ten. Isolation recovered at least 7 million PBMCs from every sample. This entry comes from a study of blood T cells in healthy people across ages. CDR3 size: 15 residues. Per the germline V gene, CDR1 is LNHNV and CDR2 is YYDKDF (reference sequence).

The clonotype comes from a man older than 75 in good health. The chain carries TRBV15 and TRBJ2-7, with D uncertain. Sequenced: blood. The DNA for the CDR3 is TGTGCGACCAGCAGAGATCCAGGTCCAACCTACGAGCAGTACTTC. This gives the protein CATSRDPGPTYEQYF.